This TCR beta chain was sequenced during a study of shared clonotypes between healthy human individuals. Across the whole study: For every donor, three CD4 naive, three CD4 memory, two CD8 naive and one CD8 memory plates were used.

Naive CD8 populations comprised CD45RO-negative cells positively selected for CCR7, excluding terminally differentiated effector memory CD45RA+ cells. Sequencing used immunoSEQ multiplex PCR; TCRdb keeps in-frame clones, though not all of them. Seen here are about 1.9 million clones, 93% observed once, and the top ten hold less than 2%. The CDR3 covers 17 residues. The germline gives CDR1 SEHNR, CDR2 FQNEAQ (reference sequence). V was shortened by 2 bases and J by 6 bases, with 19 bases between the two germline ends. What was sequenced was naive CD8+ T cells from PBMCs. This receptor was obtained from a man between 18 and 29 years old in good health. Some clones in this sample may be carry-over from other donors' samples. The V call is TRBV7-9, the J call TRBJ1-4, with a tentative D call TRBD1 (6 bases). The CDR3 DNA reads as TGTGCCAGCAGCTTAAGGGGGTGGGGCGCCTCGGATGAAAAACTGTTTTTT. Translating gives CASSLRGWGASDEKLFF.